The 14 T cell receptor beta chains below were found in one sample sequenced in a study of T-cell reconstitution after alpha-beta-depleted transplantation in children. Preparation of the TCRbeta library was carried out with unique molecular identifiers. Using its own MiXCR run on the PCR reads, TCRdb lists one record per CDR3 protein. The table has around 210,000 distinct CDR3 sequences, 6.6% seen once. The specimen comprised PBMCs, sampled before TCRalphabeta/CD19-depleted stem cell transplant. The receptor source for this set is a boy aged 2-9 years with acute lymphoblastic leukemia, due to receive a stem cell transplant.

The chain uses TRBV6-2 or TRBV6-3 and TRBJ2-1; no firm D call. The V gene lost 4 bases and the J gene lost 5 bases, with 6 bases spanning the gap. The CDR3 is 12 residues long. CDR1 and CDR2 (germline): MNHEY, SVGEGT. CDR3 region: CASSLDHNEQFF. The CDR3 region has the DNA TGTGCCAGCAGTTTGGACCACAATGAGCAGTTCTTC.

This clonotype has a handful of counts. This chain connects TRBV5-6 to TRBJ2-7; D may be TRBD1 (6 bases). The CDR3 runs 13 residues. Germline loops: CDR1 SGHDT, CDR2 YYEEEE. The germline V and J ends were trimmed by 4 bases and 2 bases, with 10 bases remaining between them. CDR3 sequence reads: CASSIGTTYEQYF. CDR3 DNA sequence: TGTGCCAGCAGCATCGGGACAACCTACGAGCAGTACTTC. The whole variable domain, filled in from reference TRBV5-6 and TRBJ2-7, reads DAGVTQSPTHLIKTRGQQVTLRCSPKSGHDTVSWYQQALGQGPQFIFQYYEEEERQRGNFPDRFSGHQFPNYSSELNVNALLLGDSALYLCASSIGTTYEQYFGPGTRLTVT.

This clonotype was seen only a few times. The chain carries TRBV4-3 and TRBJ2-7; a possible D gene is TRBD1 (5 bases). Germline V gives CDR1 LGHNA, CDR2 YSLEER. The CDR3 is 17 residues long. V lost 0 bases, J lost 1 base, and 16 bases lay in between. As DNA, the CDR3 is TGCGCCAGCAGCCAAGATAGCACCTCCAGGGAATCCTACGAGCAGTACTTC. Protein sequence: CASSQDSTSRESYEQYF.

This clonotype was seen many times. The chain carries TRBV29-1 and TRBJ2-4; 7 bases agree with TRBD1. This CDR3 has 13 amino acids. V was pared by 6 bases and J by 1 base, with 3 bases of the junction left unmatched. Germline values: CDR1 SQVTM, CDR2 ANQGSEA. CDR3 amino acids: CSVQQGAKNIQYF. The CDR3, as DNA: TGCAGCGTCCAACAGGGGGCCAAAAACATTCAGTACTTC.

This clonotype has a count of ten or more. J is TRBJ2-1 and V is TRBV14; D unresolved. CDR1 SGHDN and CDR2 FVKESK come from the germline V gene. V shed 0 bases and J shed 16 bases, with 13 bases lying between them. CDR3 size: 12 residues. The CDR3 DNA reads as TGTGCCAGCAGCCAAGATGTCACAACACCATTCTTC. This translates into CASSQDVTTPFF.

This clonotype has a handful of counts. The chain is built from TRBV29-1 and TRBJ2-1, with 11 positions matching TRBD1. With V trimmed by 6 bases and J by 2 bases, 15 bases remained unmatched. Germline values: CDR1 SQVTM, CDR2 ANQGSEA. CDR3 length: 18 amino acids. The CDR3 sequence: CSVLGGTGGFRTYNEQFF. For the CDR3, the DNA is TGCAGCGTACTAGGGGGGACAGGGGGTTTCCGAACCTACAATGAGCAGTTCTTC.

This clonotype was detected only a few times. The chain links TRBV5-1 to TRBJ1-5, with 10 nucleotides matching TRBD1. The CDR3 has 14 amino acids. Germline lookup yields CDR1 SGHRS and CDR2 YFSETQ. V trimming: 5 bases; J trimming: 5 bases; junction bases outside the gene matches: 4. CDR3 protein: CASSTGQGDQPQHF. Written as DNA, the CDR3 is TGCGCCAGCAGTACCGGACAGGGGGATCAGCCCCAGCATTTT.

This clonotype was recorded at least ten times. The chain carries TRBV20-1 and TRBJ2-5; D gene ambiguous. Deletions cut 5 bases from V and 1 base from J, with 17 bases between. The germline V gene encodes CDR1 DFQATT and CDR2 SNEGSKA (reference sequence). CDR3 length: 15 amino acids. CDR3 sequence (DNA): TGCAGTGCTCCTCCGAGGACCTCCCCCCAAGAGACCCAGTACTTC. Translating gives CSAPPRTSPQETQYF.

This chain links TRBV15 with TRBJ2-1; TRBD1 matches at 11 bases. This CDR3 has 17 residues. With 1 base clipped from V and 4 bases from J, the junction kept 6 bases outside the gene matches. Germline lookup yields CDR1 LNHNV and CDR2 YYDKDF (reference sequence). The CDR3 loop reads CATSRVTGTGGYNEQFF. The CDR3 coding sequence is TGTGCCACCAGCAGAGTTACCGGGACAGGGGGTTACAATGAGCAGTTCTTC.

Many counts were recorded for this clonotype. The J gene is TRBJ2-2, the V gene TRBV7-2; the match to TRBD1 covers 10 bases. V trimming: 4 bases; J trimming: 4 bases; junction bases outside the gene matches: 6. The CDR3 has 16 residues. Germline V CDR1 and CDR2: SGHTA, FQGNSA. Here the CDR3 reads CASSSRQGAVTGELFF. The CDR3 region has the DNA TGTGCCAGCAGCTCTAGACAGGGGGCTGTCACCGGGGAGCTGTTTTTT.

The chain has TRBV7-8 and TRBJ2-7; 9 bases align to TRBD2. The ends lost 0 bases at V and 3 bases at J; junction bases unmatched: 6. The CDR3 is 16 amino acids. Germline V CDR1 and CDR2: SGHVS, FQNEAQ. CDR3: CASSLAHSRGGYEQYF. In nucleotides, the CDR3 is TGTGCCAGCAGCTTAGCTCACTCGCGGGGGGGCTACGAGCAGTACTTC.

This chain links TRBV10-3 with TRBJ2-4; D may be TRBD2 (5 bases). CDR1 and CDR2 from the germline V gene are ENHRY and SYGVKD. CDR3 length: 15 amino acids. The V end was cut by 4 bases, the J end by 9 bases, with 19 bases between. CDR3 amino acids: CAISGRGPLGGIQYF. The CDR3 DNA reads TGTGCCATCAGTGGCAGAGGCCCTCTAGGAGGCATTCAGTACTTC.

Many counts were recorded for this clonotype. The V call is TRBV11-3, the J call TRBJ2-3; 9 positions agree with TRBD2. Trimming removed 6 bases from V and 6 bases from J; junction bases left unmatched: 16. The CDR3 extends over 17 amino acids. CDR1 SGHNT and CDR2 YENEEA come from the germline V gene. The CDR3 DNA follows: TGTGCCAGCAGTCGCACGGGTCCAGCGGGAGGCAAGGATACGCAGTATTTT. Translated, it gives CASSRTGPAGGKDTQYF. The whole variable domain, remainder taken from reference TRBV11-3 and TRBJ2-3, is EAGVVQSPRYKIIEKKQPVAFWCNPISGHNTLYWYLQNLGQGPELLIRYENEEAVDDSQLPKDRFSAERLKGVDSTLKIQPAELGDSAVYLCASSRTGPAGGKDTQYFGPGTRLTVL.

The table lists this clonotype with a few counts. The chain combines TRBV4-3 with TRBJ2-7, with TRBD1 matching over 10 bases. Germline V gene sequence: CDR1 LGHNA, CDR2 YSLEER. V gave up 1 base and J gave up 2 bases; unmatched junction bases: 8. The CDR3 totals 17 residues. The CDR3: CASSQGLGTGVAYEQYF. CDR3 sequence (DNA): TGCGCCAGCAGCCAAGGCCTCGGGACAGGGGTAGCCTACGAGCAGTACTTC.